This T cell receptor (beta chain) came from a study of blood T cell repertoires in COVID-19 (dated by TCRdb to about 2020). As for the study more broadly: Samples covering the acute and convalescent phases of COVID-19 were provided by collaborators in the United States, Italy and Spain. The repertoires were released in a freely available public database meant as a resource for research on the immune response to SARS-CoV-2. Where available, HLA class I and class II types were obtained from metadata supplied by the sample provider rather than from assay-based typing. Nearly every sample came with metadata listing a de-identified subject ID, COVID-19 status, age in years and sex. Deeply sampled blood TCRbeta repertoires from subjects exposed to, actively infected with, or recovered from COVID-19 were included in the dataset. The material from the prospective study consisted of cDNA or gDNA derived from T cells, B-cell-depleted T cells, or PBMCs. The samples were drawn from two sources: the first 160 participants of the ongoing ImmuneRACE study, and 1,000 to 1,500 subjects contributed by 6 global collaborators. Study-wide findings and limitations: Clinical and demographic metadata were provided uncurated, with the amount varying by source and participant.

Each collaborating institution followed its own protocols to collect whole blood in K2EDTA tubes. For TCRbeta analysis, collaborators shipped samples in one of three forms: frozen whole blood, isolated PBMCs, or DNA extracted from either of those sample types. As regards this clone: What this receptor recognizes is not known. No qualities accompany the bases; no much larger clone lies one base away.

TCRbeta CDR3 regions were amplified from genomic DNA using the immunoSEQ Assay, a bias-controlled multiplex PCR. The published analysis was carried out like this. The number of nucleated cells in each sample was estimated from the amplification of reference gene primers within the assay. Sequence reads were collapsed and filtered to measure the absolute abundance of every unique TCRbeta CDR3 rearrangement. For each sample, productive Simpson clonality was calculated by taking the square root of Simpson's diversity index across productive rearrangements. The clones in this table, taken by TCRdb from immuneACCESS, are in-frame only. Not every clone is retained; where verified, under half of the shortfall comes from an unresolved V gene, and the cause of the rest is unknown. V and J calls and clone size are as listed in that table; D and trimming were resolved from the DNA. The sample table contains some 11,000 clones; only one count was recorded for about three quarters of them. Over 25% of the sample rests with the top ten.

This clonotype was obtained from a human donor in a cohort sampled during active COVID-19. The sample taken for sequencing was peripheral blood.

This receptor has the CDR3 CASRPTSGAASGSNEQYF. The DNA sequence is as follows: TGCGCCAGCAGGCCTACTAGCGGGGCTGCCTCGGGTTCCAACGAGCAGTACTTC. Recombination connected TRBV5-1 to TRBJ2-7, and 10 bases in between align with TRBD2. For this chain, trimming is 5 bases at the V end and 5 bases at the J end, and the number of junction bases without a gene match is 19. The CDR3 runs 18 amino acids, cysteine and phenylalanine included. Of all the DNA, just the CDR3 is kept, 54 bases in frame from base 1. CDR1 SGHRS and CDR2 YFSETQ were looked up in the germline V gene.